The 29 T cell receptor beta chains below come from one sample, sequenced in a study of blood T cell repertoires in COVID-19. Profiling relied on immunoSEQ multiplex PCR, and the TCRdb table lists in-frame clones only, not all of them. The sample lists fewer than 350,000 clones, roughly 89% occurring once. The sample comprised PBMCs or T cells enriched from blood (not recorded which). All receptors come from a woman between 18 and 29 years old with acute COVID-19.

This chain links TRBV6-5 with TRBJ2-3; D unresolved. The V gene's germline CDR1 is MNHEY and CDR2 SVGAGI. The CDR3 loop spans 15 amino acids. Trimming cost V 5 bases and J 1 base, with 13 bases left between them. CDR3 region: CASSKSRGGTDTQYF. The DNA for the CDR3 is TGTGCCAGCAGTAAGTCCCGCGGAGGCACAGATACGCAGTATTTT.

The rearrangement uses TRBV6-1 and TRBJ1-1; D is unresolved. Trimming removed 2 bases at V and 4 bases at J, with 11 bases between. This CDR3 region has 14 residues. The germline gives CDR1 MNHNS, CDR2 SASEGT. CDR3 DNA: TGTGCCAGCAGTGAAACAGAGATGGCCACTGAAGCTTTCTTT. It yields the protein CASSETEMATEAFF.

V is TRBV27 and J is TRBJ2-1, with 8 bases aligning to TRBD2. In germline, CDR1 is MNHEY, CDR2 SMNVEV (reference sequence). This CDR3 contains 15 residues. With V trimmed by 8 bases and J by 7 bases, 13 bases remained unmatched. CDR3 nucleotides: TGTGCCAGCTCACCTGCCCGGACTAGCAGTAATGAGCAGTTCTTC. As protein: CASSPARTSSNEQFF.

V and J are TRBV6-5 and TRBJ2-7; 9 bases match TRBD1. V was clipped by 6 bases and J by 1 base; unmatched bases: 7. CDR3 size: 15 residues. Germline lookup yields CDR1 MNHEY and CDR2 SVGAGI. This CDR3 reads CASRSGTGISYEQYF. CDR3 DNA sequence: TGTGCCAGCAGATCCGGGACAGGGATATCCTACGAGCAGTACTTC.

This rearrangement joins TRBV28 to TRBJ2-1; weak D call: TRBD1 (6 bases). Per the germline V gene, CDR1 is MDHEN and CDR2 is SYDVKM. With 2 bases removed from V and 1 base from J, the gap between germline ends came to 12 bases. This CDR3 is 16 amino acids long. The DNA of the CDR3 is TGTGCCAGCAGTTTAGTACAGGGAGATTCCTACAATGAGCAGTTCTTC. It specifies CASSLVQGDSYNEQFF.

The rearrangement joins TRBV5-6 to TRBJ1-5; 7 bases fit TRBD1. J was trimmed by 5 bases and V by 4 bases; bases with no gene match: 9. From germline, CDR1 is SGHDT and CDR2 YYEEEE. The CDR3 sequence is 15 residues long. The CDR3 DNA reads TGTGCCAGCAGCAGAACGACAGGGTCGGATCAGCCCCAGCATTTT. Translation gives CASSRTTGSDQPQHF. Complete variable domain (other parts from reference TRBV5-6 and TRBJ1-5): DAGVTQSPTHLIKTRGQQVTLRCSPKSGHDTVSWYQQALGQGPQFIFQYYEEEERQRGNFPDRFSGHQFPNYSSELNVNALLLGDSALYLCASSRTTGSDQPQHFGDGTRLSIL.

This chain links TRBV18 with TRBJ1-5, with D hard to call. With 0 bases removed from V and 3 bases from J, the gap between germline ends came to 12 bases. From germline, CDR1 is KGHSH and CDR2 LQKENI. This CDR3 has 16 residues. The CDR3 coding sequence is TGTGCCAGCTCACCACCGAGGTCCGTTCCCAATCAGCCCCAGCATTTT. Translation gives CASSPPRSVPNQPQHF.

The genes are TRBV9 and TRBJ2-5; the D gene is possibly TRBD2 (5 bases). Germline V gene data show CDR1 as SGDLS and CDR2 as YYNGEE. V was shortened by 1 base and J by 1 base, with 11 bases between the two germline ends. This CDR3 is built from 15 residues. This chain's CDR3 is CASSVSPSSQETQYF. The CDR3 DNA follows: TGTGCCAGCAGCGTATCGCCTAGCAGCCAAGAGACCCAGTACTTC.

This chain joins TRBV20-1 and TRBJ1-5; D remains ambiguous. There are 11 residues in the CDR3. CDR1 and CDR2 from the germline V gene are DFQATT and SNEGSKA (reference sequence). The V and J ends lost 5 bases and 11 bases respectively, with 13 bases between them. This CDR3 is CSAGRASAQHF. CDR3 nucleotides: TGCAGTGCTGGGCGGGCTAGTGCCCAGCATTTT.

This clone was observed once. The same CDR3 can be traced to other DNA sequences in this sample. The chain is built from TRBV9 and TRBJ2-1; TRBD2 matches 8 bases. Per the germline V gene, CDR1 is SGDLS and CDR2 is YYNGEE. J lost 0 bases, V lost 4 bases, and 3 bases had no gene match. The length of the CDR3 is 15 residues. CDR3 loop: CASSPGTSSYNEQFF. CDR3 coding DNA: TGTGCCAGCAGCCCAGGGACTAGCTCCTACAATGAGCAGTTCTTC.

The genes are TRBV18 and TRBJ2-7; TRBD1 matches 9 bases. The CDR3 is 16 residues long. V lost 3 bases, J lost 4 bases, and 10 bases stayed unmatched. In germline, CDR1 is KGHSH, CDR2 LQKENI. The CDR3 loop is CASSPSRDRALYEQYF. The CDR3 DNA reads as TGTGCCAGCTCACCTAGCCGGGACAGGGCCCTTTACGAGCAGTACTTC.

The V gene is TRBV10-3, the J gene TRBJ2-7, with 10 nucleotides matching TRBD2. This CDR3 spans 17 amino acids. The germline V gene encodes CDR1 ENHRY and CDR2 SYGVKD. With V trimmed by 2 bases and J by 1 base, 8 bases remained unmatched. CDR3 DNA sequence: TGTGCCATCAGTGAGGGGAAGGCTAGCGGGGGATCCTACGAGCAGTACTTC. It codes for CAISEGKASGGSYEQYF.

The V and J genes are TRBV10-1 and TRBJ2-1; 9 positions agree with TRBD1. Per germline, CDR1 WNHNN and CDR2 SYGVQD (reference sequence). The V and J ends lost 6 bases and 8 bases, in that order; junction bases with no gene match: 14. The CDR3 spans 16 residues. This chain's CDR3 is CASSQQGAGVGDEQFF. CDR3 DNA: TGCGCCAGCAGCCAACAGGGGGCGGGAGTAGGCGATGAGCAGTTCTTC.

The genes are TRBV3-1 (or the pseudogene TRBV3-2) and TRBJ2-5, with 10 bases matching TRBD2. The CDR3 spans 19 residues. In germline, CDR1 is LGHDT, CDR2 YNNKEL (reference sequence). V was pared by 4 bases and J by 3 bases, with 17 bases of the junction left unmatched. The DNA for the CDR3 is TGTGCCAGCAGCCCTTACGTTACAGGACTAGCGGACTTCAAAGAGACCCAGTACTTC. Translation: CASSPYVTGLADFKETQYF.

V gene TRBV27 combines with J gene TRBJ1-2; no clear D gene. Germline V CDR1 and CDR2: MNHEY, SMNVEV (reference sequence). The CDR3 is 17 residues long. V was cut by 5 bases and J by 6 bases, with 25 bases left in between. This CDR3 reads CASSPPFGWVCIHGYTF. For the CDR3, the DNA is TGTGCCAGCAGTCCCCCATTCGGGTGGGTATGCATCCATGGCTACACCTTC.

This chain joins TRBV7-2 and TRBJ1-5; D ambiguous. Germline CDR1 SGHTA, CDR2 FQGNSA. The CDR3 is 16 amino acids. Trimming shortened V by 0 bases and J by 4 bases, and 13 bases separated the two germline ends. CDR3 protein: CASSLAGVGLNQPQHF. The CDR3 region has the DNA TGTGCCAGCAGCTTAGCGGGCGTGGGCCTAAATCAGCCCCAGCATTTT.

The chain is built from TRBV28 and TRBJ2-3, with TRBD2 identical over 8 bases. V lost 4 bases to trimming and J lost 4 bases; unmatched junction nucleotides: 7. Germline values: CDR1 MDHEN, CDR2 SYDVKM. The CDR3 is 15 residues long. This CDR3 reads CASSSTLADPDTQYF. CDR3 nucleotide sequence: TGTGCCAGCAGTTCGACACTAGCGGACCCAGATACGCAGTATTTT.

The rearrangement links TRBV5-1 to TRBJ2-1; D not resolved. This CDR3 region has 15 residues. The V gene's germline CDR1 is SGHRS and CDR2 YFSETQ. The ends were cut back, 0 bases at V and 0 bases at J, with 7 bases in the middle. The CDR3 sequence: CASSLESSSYNEQFF. The CDR3 nucleotides read TGCGCCAGCAGCTTGGAATCGAGCTCCTACAATGAGCAGTTCTTC.

The chain joins TRBV5-1 to TRBJ1-1; D possibly corresponds to TRBD1 (6 bases). The germline CDR1 and CDR2 sequences are SGHRS and YFSETQ. This CDR3 comprises 16 residues. Trimming took 3 bases from V and 5 from J, leaving 20 bases between them. DNA of the CDR3: TGCGCCAGCAGCTCACAACAGGGAACCGGTGGGACTGAAGCTTTCTTT. It encodes CASSSQQGTGGTEAFF.

This sequence joins TRBV7-2 and TRBJ1-1; the D is unclear. The CDR3 covers 14 residues. Trimming stripped 5 bases from V and 4 bases from J, with 14 bases between. Germline CDR1 SGHTA, CDR2 FQGNSA. The CDR3 region has the DNA TGTGCCAGCAGCCCTTTTAGTTCCTCCACTGAAGCTTTCTTT. It translates to CASSPFSSSTEAFF.

This clone was found once. The DNA for the CDR3 is TGCAGTGCAACCAGGGTCCACGAGCAGTACTTC. Translated, it gives CSATRVHEQYF. The chain links TRBV20-1 to TRBJ2-7; D is perhaps TRBD1 (5 bases). V dropped 6 bases and J dropped 5 bases, with 11 bases sitting between them. The germline CDR1 and CDR2 sequences are DFQATT and SNEGSKA (reference sequence). The CDR3 length is 11 residues.

In nucleotides, the CDR3 is TGCGCCAGCAGCCGGGATTTGGCGGGAGCTTTCACCGGGGAGCTGTTTTTT. It is translated as CASSRDLAGAFTGELFF. V usage is TRBV4-1 and J usage is TRBJ2-2; 7 nucleotides line up with TRBD2. The J segment lost 4 bases and the V segment lost 4 bases, leaving 12 bases of the junction unmatched. The CDR3 is 17 residues long. Looked up from germline, CDR1 is MGHRA and CDR2 is YSYEKL.

The V gene is TRBV27, the J gene TRBJ1-5; D possibly corresponds to TRBD1 (6 bases). This CDR3 is 18 amino acids long. V was cut by 0 bases and J by 5 bases, with 20 bases left in between. Germline assignment: CDR1 MNHEY and CDR2 SMNVEV (reference sequence). The CDR3 nucleotides read TGTGCCAGCAGTTTATCTCAGATCCCCGGGACACACCATCAGCCCCAGCATTTT. The encoded protein is CASSLSQIPGTHHQPQHF.

This chain uses TRBV4-1 with TRBJ2-1; the match to TRBD2 covers 11 bases. Germline V gene sequence: CDR1 MGHRA, CDR2 YSYEKL. V lost 0 bases, J lost 9 bases, and 4 bases stayed unmatched. The CDR3 is 15 residues long. The CDR3 nucleotides are TGCGCCAGCAGCCAAGAGCCTAGCGGGAGGACTGAGCAGTTCTTC. Protein: CASSQEPSGRTEQFF.

The V gene is TRBV4-1, the J gene TRBJ2-1; 7 bases are a match to TRBD1. J gave up 3 bases and V 3 bases, and 5 bases lay outside the gene matches. Germline CDR1 MGHRA, CDR2 YSYEKL. The CDR3 spans 15 residues. CDR3 amino acids: CASSHPGQRYNEQFF. In DNA, the CDR3 is TGCGCCAGCAGCCATCCGGGACAGCGCTACAATGAGCAGTTCTTC.

This chain links TRBV19 with TRBJ1-2, with D maybe TRBD1 (6 bases). Germline CDR1 LNHDA, CDR2 SQIVND (reference sequence). The V end lost 4 bases, the J end lost 4 bases, and 16 bases lay between the germline ends. The CDR3 spans 15 residues. The CDR3 DNA sequence: TGTGCCAGTAGTACTTCACAGGGAGTCGGCTATGGCTACACCTTC. This gives the protein CASSTSQGVGYGYTF.

The chain uses TRBV4-3 and TRBJ2-1; 10 nucleotides line up with TRBD2. This CDR3 is built from 17 residues. V lost 1 base to trimming and J lost 6 bases; unmatched junction nucleotides: 9. Germline CDR1 and CDR2: LGHNA and YSLEER. CDR3 sequence (DNA): TGCGCCAGCAGCCAAGGACCTAGCGGGAGTGGGGCCAATGAGCAGTTCTTC. The encoded protein is CASSQGPSGSGANEQFF.

This chain links TRBV25-1 with TRBJ1-4; TRBD1 matches 7 bases. J gave up 4 bases and V 4 bases, and 6 bases lay outside the gene matches. Germline V CDR1 and CDR2: MGHDK, SYGVNS. The CDR3 has 15 residues. This chain's CDR3 is CASSAGTDYNEKLFF. The CDR3, as DNA: TGTGCCAGCAGTGCCGGGACAGATTATAATGAAAAACTGTTTTTT. Combining the CDR3 with reference TRBV25-1 and TRBJ1-4 gives the whole variable domain EADIYQTPRYLVIGTGKKITLECSQTMGHDKMYWYQQDPGMELHLIHYSYGVNSTEKGDLSSESTVSRIRTEHFPLTLESARPSHTSQYLCASSAGTDYNEKLFFGSGTQLSVL.

V and J are TRBV6-5 and TRBJ1-5; the D is unclear. This CDR3 is built from 15 residues. Trimming cost V 3 bases and J 5 bases, with 14 bases left between them. Germline V gene data show CDR1 as MNHEY and CDR2 as SVGAGI. CDR3 DNA: TGTGCCAGCAGTTATTCGTCTCGGGGTTATCAGCCCCAGCATTTT. It yields the protein CASSYSSRGYQPQHF.